These 17 T cell receptor beta chains originate from one sample sequenced in a study of shared T cell receptors in the human thymus. Profiled with immunoSEQ multiplex PCR; TCRdb holds only in-frame clones, not every one. The sample comprises fewer than 700,000 clones, approximately 90% of which are singletons, and about 0.01% rests with the top ten. The sample was also reused in another study, on human thymus T cells.

The material sequenced was thymocytes. All receptors derive from a boy under three years old with a congenital heart defect.

This chain connects TRBV9 to TRBJ2-5; TRBD2 is a possible D gene (6 bases). The CDR3 sequence is 14 residues long. Germline V gives CDR1 SGDLS, CDR2 YYNGEE. The V end lost 0 bases, the J end lost 3 bases, and 9 bases lay between the germline ends. CDR3: CASSVALAKETQYF. CDR3 DNA: TGTGCCAGCAGCGTAGCACTAGCCAAAGAGACCCAGTACTTC.

The rearrangement uses TRBV9 and TRBJ2-1, with TRBD2 matching 13 bases. Germline V CDR1 and CDR2: SGDLS, YYNGEE. The CDR3 is made up of 15 amino acids. J was trimmed by 10 bases and V by 3 bases; bases with no gene match: 7. The CDR3 region is CASSGGLAGVQEQFF. The CDR3 DNA reads TGTGCCAGCAGCGGAGGACTAGCGGGAGTGCAGGAGCAGTTCTTC. Full variable domain (missing parts from reference TRBV9 and TRBJ2-1): DSGVTQTPKHLITATGQRVTLRCSPRSGDLSVYWYQQSLDQGLQFLIQYYNGEERAKGNILERFSAQQFPDLHSELNLSSLELGDSALYFCASSGGLAGVQEQFFGPGTRLTVL.

The chain recombines TRBV11-2 with TRBJ2-1; 7 bases are shared with TRBD2. Germline V lookup: CDR1 SGHAT, CDR2 FQNNGV. The V gene end was trimmed by 5 bases and the J gene end by 12 bases; junction bases not matched to a gene: 4. CDR3 length equals 11 residues. The CDR3 nucleotides are TGTGCCAGCAGCCCGGGAGGCGGGCAGTTCTTC. Translated: CASSPGGGQFF.

V usage is TRBV30 and J usage is TRBJ2-2; D possibly corresponds to TRBD1 (6 bases). Germline-derived CDR1 and CDR2 are GTSNPN and SVGIG (reference sequence). V lost 3 bases, J lost 13 bases, and 30 bases lay in between. The CDR3 runs to 17 residues. The CDR3 here is CAWSVSPSRGGDRWLFF. For the CDR3, the DNA is TGTGCCTGGAGCGTCTCCCCTTCTCGAGGGGGTGATAGATGGCTGTTTTTT.

This clone was seen more than once but under ten times. V and J are TRBV4-3 and TRBJ1-5; D is uncertain. Germline CDR1 reads LGHNA; CDR2 reads YSLEER. Trimming stripped 0 bases from V and 1 base from J, with 10 bases between. The CDR3 covers 16 residues. CDR3 DNA: TGCGCCAGCAGCCAAGAGAGACTAAGGAGCAATCAGCCCCAGCATTTT. Amino acids: CASSQERLRSNQPQHF.

This clone was seen a handful of times. The chain combines TRBV27 with TRBJ1-1; D ambiguous. The CDR3 is 14 amino acids. Germline CDR1 reads MNHEY; CDR2 reads SMNVEV (reference sequence). Deletions cut 0 bases from V and 4 bases from J, with 9 bases between. The CDR3 reads CASSLSQRSTEAFF. The CDR3 DNA is TGTGCCAGCAGTTTATCACAAAGGAGCACTGAAGCTTTCTTT.

V gene TRBV18 combines with J gene TRBJ2-3; TRBD2 is a possible D gene (6 bases). The CDR3 is made up of 14 amino acids. V shed 1 base and J shed 5 bases, with 10 bases lying between them. CDR1 is KGHSH, CDR2 LQKENI, per germline. In nucleotides, the CDR3 is TGTGCCAGCTCACCACTCGGCGGGGAAGATACGCAGTATTTT. Translating it yields CASSPLGGEDTQYF. Drawing the rest from reference TRBV18 and TRBJ2-3, the complete variable domain is NAGVMQNPRHLVRRRGQEARLRCSPMKGHSHVYWYRQLPEEGLKFMVYLQKENIIDESGMPKERFSAEFPKEGPSILRIQQVVRGDSAAYFCASSPLGGEDTQYFGPGTRLTVL.

The sample holds a few counts of this clone. V and J are TRBV6-5 and TRBJ2-7; 7 bases line up with TRBD2. This CDR3 is 15 amino acids long. The trim removed 5 bases at V and 6 bases at J, leaving 13 bases unmatched. Germline V gene sequence: CDR1 MNHEY, CDR2 SVGAGI. CDR3 sequence (DNA): TGTGCCAGCAGTCGGAGTGGCGGGAGCCCCCTCGAGCAGTACTTC. It encodes CASSRSGGSPLEQYF.

CDR3: CASSLHVAGLPYEQYF. The CDR3 bases are TGCGCCAGCAGCCTCCACGTAGCGGGGCTGCCCTACGAGCAGTACTTC. The rearrangement links TRBV4-3 to TRBJ2-7; TRBD2 agrees at 8 bases. Trimming at V came to 4 bases and at J to 2 bases, leaving 10 bases not matched to a gene. The CDR3 sequence is 16 residues long. Looked up from germline, CDR1 is LGHNA and CDR2 is YSLEER.

This clone was observed a handful of times. This chain joins TRBV14 and TRBJ1-1; a weak D match, TRBD1 (5 bases). Germline V gene sequence: CDR1 SGHDN, CDR2 FVKESK. The CDR3 covers 15 residues. Trimming shortened V by 0 bases and J by 4 bases, and 12 bases separated the two germline ends. CDR3 residues: CASSQEWQGGTEAFF. CDR3 bases: TGTGCCAGCAGCCAAGAGTGGCAGGGCGGCACTGAAGCTTTCTTT.

This clone was counted once. This sequence joins TRBV14 and TRBJ2-7, with 11 bases lining up with TRBD2. Unmatched junction bases numbered 4, after V lost 3 bases and J lost 0 bases. CDR1 is SGHDN, CDR2 FVKESK, per germline. The CDR3 sequence is 16 residues long. Here the CDR3 DNA reads TGTGCCAGCAGCCAGCCTAGCGGGAGGAGCTCCTACGAGCAGTACTTC. Translation: CASSQPSGRSSYEQYF.

This clone was detected only a few times. The J gene is TRBJ2-3, the V gene TRBV5-1; D might be TRBD2 (5 bases). Germline V gene lookup returns CDR1 SGHRS and CDR2 YFSETQ. The ends were cut back, 3 bases at V and 0 bases at J, with 17 bases in the middle. CDR3 length equals 17 residues. For the CDR3, the DNA is TGCGCCAGCAGCTCGAACCGAACTAGTTTGAGCACAGATACGCAGTATTTT. It codes for CASSSNRTSLSTDTQYF.

This clone is a singleton in its sample. The V and J genes are TRBV5-1 and TRBJ2-1; TRBD1 is a possible D gene (5 bases). Germline V gene lookup returns CDR1 SGHRS and CDR2 YFSETQ. Trimming removed 1 base at V and 10 bases at J, with 9 bases between. This CDR3 is 12 amino acids long. The DNA of the CDR3 is TGCGCCAGCAGCTTGCAGGGTAGGGAGCAGTTCTTC. Translated, it gives CASSLQGREQFF. The variable domain in full, completed from reference TRBV5-1 and TRBJ2-1, reads KAGVTQTPRYLIKTRGQQVTLSCSPISGHRSVSWYQQTPGQGLQFLFEYFSETQRNKGNFPGRFSGRQFSNSRSEMNVSTLELGDSALYLCASSLQGREQFFGPGTRLTVL.

The table lists this clone with a count of one. The chain uses TRBV27 and TRBJ2-1, with 12 nucleotides matching TRBD2. Losses at the gene ends were 6 bases for V and 5 bases for J; bases not matched to a gene: 11. The germline V gene encodes CDR1 MNHEY and CDR2 SMNVEV (reference sequence). There are 17 residues in the CDR3. DNA of the CDR3: TGTGCCAGCAGCTTTGGACTAGCGGGAATCAGGGACAATGAGCAGTTCTTC. Protein product: CASSFGLAGIRDNEQFF.

The V call is TRBV18, the J call TRBJ1-2; 7 bases map to TRBD1. Germline V gene data show CDR1 as KGHSH and CDR2 as LQKENI. The CDR3 has 15 residues. Germline trimming cut 3 bases from V and 1 base from J; bases unmatched to any gene: 5. Written as DNA, the CDR3 is TGTGCCAGCTCACCGGGGACAGTCCATAACTATGGCTACACCTTC. Its translation: CASSPGTVHNYGYTF.

The chain couples TRBV7-9 to TRBJ2-1; 7 bases fit TRBD2. Germline CDR1 and CDR2: SEHNR and FQNEAQ (reference sequence). Unmatched junction bases numbered 8, after V lost 6 bases and J lost 0 bases. The CDR3 contains 16 residues. The CDR3 loop reads CASRPSAGPSYNEQFF. The CDR3 region has the DNA TGTGCCAGCAGACCATCAGCGGGGCCCTCCTACAATGAGCAGTTCTTC.

This clone was counted a few times. The V gene is TRBV29-1, the J gene TRBJ1-4; D gene uncertain. The V end lost 4 bases, the J end lost 4 bases, and 7 bases lay between the germline ends. Germline-derived CDR1 and CDR2 are SQVTM and ANQGSEA. The CDR3 contains 12 residues. CDR3 loop: CSVGPDNEKLFF. CDR3 in DNA: TGCAGCGTTGGTCCAGATAATGAAAAACTGTTTTTT.